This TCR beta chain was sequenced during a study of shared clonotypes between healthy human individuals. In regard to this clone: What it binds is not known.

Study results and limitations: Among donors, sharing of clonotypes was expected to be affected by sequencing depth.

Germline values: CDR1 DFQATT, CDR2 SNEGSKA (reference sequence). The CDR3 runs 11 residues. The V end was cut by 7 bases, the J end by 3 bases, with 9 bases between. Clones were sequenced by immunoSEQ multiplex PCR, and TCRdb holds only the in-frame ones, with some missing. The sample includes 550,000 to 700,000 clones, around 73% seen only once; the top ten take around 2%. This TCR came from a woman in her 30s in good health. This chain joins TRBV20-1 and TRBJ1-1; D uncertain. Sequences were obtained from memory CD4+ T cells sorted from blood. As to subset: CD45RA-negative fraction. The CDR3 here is CSVPTDTEAFF. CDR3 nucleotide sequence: TGCAGTGTCCCGACGGACACTGAAGCTTTCTTT.